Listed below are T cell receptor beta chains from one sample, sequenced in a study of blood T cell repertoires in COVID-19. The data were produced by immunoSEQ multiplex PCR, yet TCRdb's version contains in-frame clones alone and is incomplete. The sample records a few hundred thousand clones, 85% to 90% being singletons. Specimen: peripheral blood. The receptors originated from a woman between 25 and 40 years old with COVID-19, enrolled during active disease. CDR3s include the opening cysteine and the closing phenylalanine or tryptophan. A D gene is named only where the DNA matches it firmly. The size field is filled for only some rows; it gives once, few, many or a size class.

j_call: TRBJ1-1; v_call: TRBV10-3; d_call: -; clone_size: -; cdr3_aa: CAISESGRDTEAFF; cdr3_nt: TGTGCCATCAGTGAGTCAGGCAGGGACACTGAAGCTTTCTTT
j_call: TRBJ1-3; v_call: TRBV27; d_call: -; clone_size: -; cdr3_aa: CASSPRGGPGNTIYF; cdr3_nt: TGTGCCAGCAGTCCCCGGGGAGGGCCTGGAAACACCATATATTTT
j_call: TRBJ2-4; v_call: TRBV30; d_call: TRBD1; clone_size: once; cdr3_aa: CAWIQGTGPKNIQYF; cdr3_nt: TGTGCCTGGATTCAAGGGACAGGGCCCAAAAACATTCAGTACTTC
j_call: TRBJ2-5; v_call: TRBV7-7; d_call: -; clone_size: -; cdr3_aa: CASSSISQETQYF; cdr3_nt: TGTGCCAGCAGCTCTATATCCCAAGAGACCCAGTACTTC
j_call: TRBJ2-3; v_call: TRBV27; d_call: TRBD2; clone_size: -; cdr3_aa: CATCDSGGADTQYF; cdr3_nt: TGTGCCACCTGTGATAGCGGGGGGGCAGATACGCAGTATTTT
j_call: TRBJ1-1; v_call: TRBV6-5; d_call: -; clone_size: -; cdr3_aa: CASSYSRAVEAFF; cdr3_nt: TGTGCCAGCAGTTACTCGAGGGCAGTTGAAGCTTTCTTT
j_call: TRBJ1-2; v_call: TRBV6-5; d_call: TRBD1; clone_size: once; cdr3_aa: CATRDSISYGYTF; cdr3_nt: TGTGCCACTAGGGACAGTATCAGCTATGGCTACACCTTC
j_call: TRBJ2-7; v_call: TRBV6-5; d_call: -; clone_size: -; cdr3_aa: CASSSWGGEQYF; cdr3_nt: TGTGCCAGCAGTTCTTGGGGAGGCGAGCAGTACTTC
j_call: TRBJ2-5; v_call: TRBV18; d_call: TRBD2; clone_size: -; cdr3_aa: CASSPAPGLAGGETQYF; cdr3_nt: TGTGCCAGCTCACCTGCTCCGGGACTAGCGGGGGGCGAGACCCAGTACTTC
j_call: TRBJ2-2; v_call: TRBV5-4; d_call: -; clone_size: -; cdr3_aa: CASSSPRQNTGELFF; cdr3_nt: TGTGCCAGCAGCTCCCCTAGGCAGAACACCGGGGAGCTGTTTTTT
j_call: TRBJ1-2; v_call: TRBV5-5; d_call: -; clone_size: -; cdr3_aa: CASSLVASSYTF; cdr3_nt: TGTGCCAGCAGCTTGGTCGCGTCTAGCTACACCTTC
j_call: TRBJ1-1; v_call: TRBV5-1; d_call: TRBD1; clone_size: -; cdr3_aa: CASSLQGVEAFF; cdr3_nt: TGCGCCAGCAGCTTGCAGGGGGTTGAAGCTTTCTTT
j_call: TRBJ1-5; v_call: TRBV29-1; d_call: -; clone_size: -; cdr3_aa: CSVAENQGNQPQHF; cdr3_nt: TGCAGCGTTGCGGAGAACCAGGGAAATCAGCCCCAGCATTTT
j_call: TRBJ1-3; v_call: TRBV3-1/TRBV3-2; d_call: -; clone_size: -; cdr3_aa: CASSPSGNTIYF; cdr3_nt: TGTGCCAGCAGCCCTAGCGGAAACACCATATATTTT
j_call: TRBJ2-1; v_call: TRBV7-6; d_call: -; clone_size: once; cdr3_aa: CASSFLLVQNNEQFF; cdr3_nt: TGTGCCAGCAGCTTTTTGCTCGTACAGAACAATGAGCAGTTCTTC
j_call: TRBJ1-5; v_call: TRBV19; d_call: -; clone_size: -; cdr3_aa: CASSRNRASNQPQHF; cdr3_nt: TGTGCCAGTAGTAGGAACAGGGCTAGCAATCAGCCCCAGCATTTT
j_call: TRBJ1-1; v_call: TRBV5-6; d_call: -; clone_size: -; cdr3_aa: CASSLTSGIMNTEAFF; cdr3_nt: TGTGCCAGCAGCTTGACCTCAGGGATCATGAACACTGAAGCTTTCTTT
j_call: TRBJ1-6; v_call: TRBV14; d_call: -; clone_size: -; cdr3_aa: CASSRMTDSPLHF; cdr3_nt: TGTGCCAGCAGCCGCATGACAGATTCACCCCTCCACTTT
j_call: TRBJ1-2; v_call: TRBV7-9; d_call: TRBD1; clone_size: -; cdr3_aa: CASGYSEGAQGYTF; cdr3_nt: TGTGCCAGCGGCTACTCGGAGGGGGCGCAAGGCTACACCTTC
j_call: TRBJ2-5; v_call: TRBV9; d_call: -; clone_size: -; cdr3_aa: CASSVGGSAQETQYF; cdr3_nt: TGTGCCAGCAGCGTAGGAGGGTCGGCCCAAGAGACCCAGTACTTC
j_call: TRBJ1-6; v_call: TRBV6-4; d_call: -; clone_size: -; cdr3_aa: CASSDSAAGAPLHF; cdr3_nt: TGTGCCAGCAGTGACTCGGCGGCAGGGGCACCCCTCCACTTT
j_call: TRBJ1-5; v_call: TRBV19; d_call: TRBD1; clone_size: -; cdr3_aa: CASTGQGGQPQHF; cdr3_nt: TGTGCCAGTACCGGACAGGGAGGGCAGCCCCAGCATTTT
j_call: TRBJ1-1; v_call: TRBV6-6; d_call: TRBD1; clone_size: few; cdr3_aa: CASSYPLTGYDTEAFF; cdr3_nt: TGTGCCAGCAGTTACCCACTGACAGGGTATGACACTGAAGCTTTCTTT
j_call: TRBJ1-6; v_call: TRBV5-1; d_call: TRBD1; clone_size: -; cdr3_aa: CASSNTVTGPNSPLHF; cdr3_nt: TGCGCCAGCAGCAATACGGTGACAGGGCCAAATTCACCCCTCCACTTT
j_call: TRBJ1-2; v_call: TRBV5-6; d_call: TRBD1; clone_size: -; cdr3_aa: CASSLDRGYGYTF; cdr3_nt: TGTGCCAGCAGTCTTGACAGGGGCTATGGCTACACCTTC
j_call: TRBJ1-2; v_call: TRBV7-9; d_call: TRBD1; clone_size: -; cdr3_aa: CASSNERTGTFYGYTF; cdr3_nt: TGTGCCAGCAGCAATGAACGGACAGGGACCTTCTATGGCTACACCTTC
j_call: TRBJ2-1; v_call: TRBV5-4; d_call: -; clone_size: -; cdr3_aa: CASSLAVRGSSYNEQFF; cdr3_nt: TGTGCCAGCAGCTTGGCCGTGCGGGGCAGCTCCTACAATGAGCAGTTCTTC
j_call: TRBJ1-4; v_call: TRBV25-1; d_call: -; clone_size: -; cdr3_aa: CASSEWGGQREKLFF; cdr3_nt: TGTGCCAGCAGTGAATGGGGAGGCCAGCGTGAAAAACTGTTTTTT
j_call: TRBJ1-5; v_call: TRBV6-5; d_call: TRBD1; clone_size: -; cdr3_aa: CASSNDRGVNQPQHF; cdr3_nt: TGTGCCAGCAGCAACGACAGGGGGGTCAATCAGCCCCAGCATTTT
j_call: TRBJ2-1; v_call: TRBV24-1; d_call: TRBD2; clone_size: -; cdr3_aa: CATSSGGASYNEQFF; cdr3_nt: TGTGCCACCTCTAGCGGGGGGGCATCCTACAATGAGCAGTTCTTC
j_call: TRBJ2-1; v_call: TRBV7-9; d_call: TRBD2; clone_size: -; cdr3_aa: CASSFEGLPLDEQFF; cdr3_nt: TGTGCCAGCAGCTTCGAGGGACTACCCCTAGATGAGCAGTTCTTC
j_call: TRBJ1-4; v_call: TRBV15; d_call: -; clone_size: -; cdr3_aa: CATSRVTTSWEKLFF; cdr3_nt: TGTGCCACCAGCAGAGTAACGACTTCGTGGGAAAAACTGTTTTTT
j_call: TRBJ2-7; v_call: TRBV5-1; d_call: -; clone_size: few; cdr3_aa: CASSYRVDRGEQYF; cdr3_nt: TGCGCCAGCAGCTACAGGGTTGATAGAGGCGAGCAGTACTTC
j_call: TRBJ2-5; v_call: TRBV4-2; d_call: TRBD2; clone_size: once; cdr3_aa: CASSRPRGGGAAETQYF; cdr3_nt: TGTGCCAGCAGCCGACCTAGAGGCGGGGGGGCCGCGGAGACCCAGTACTTC
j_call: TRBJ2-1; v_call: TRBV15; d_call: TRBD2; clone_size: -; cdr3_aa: CATSRVSVAGAYNEQFF; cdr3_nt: TGTGCCACCAGCAGAGTTAGCGTAGCGGGGGCCTACAATGAGCAGTTCTTC